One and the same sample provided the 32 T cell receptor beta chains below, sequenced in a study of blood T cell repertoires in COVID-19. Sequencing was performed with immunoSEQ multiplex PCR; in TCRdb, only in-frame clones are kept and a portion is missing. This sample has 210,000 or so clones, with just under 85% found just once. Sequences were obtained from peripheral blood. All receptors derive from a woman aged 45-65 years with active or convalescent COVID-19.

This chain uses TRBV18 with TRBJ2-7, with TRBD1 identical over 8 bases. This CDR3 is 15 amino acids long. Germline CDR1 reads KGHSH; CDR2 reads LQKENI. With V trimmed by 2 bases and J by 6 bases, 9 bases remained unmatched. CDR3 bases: TGTGCCAGCTCACCAAGCCGGACAGGGTTGGGCGAGCAGTACGTC. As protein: CASSPSRTGLGEQYV.

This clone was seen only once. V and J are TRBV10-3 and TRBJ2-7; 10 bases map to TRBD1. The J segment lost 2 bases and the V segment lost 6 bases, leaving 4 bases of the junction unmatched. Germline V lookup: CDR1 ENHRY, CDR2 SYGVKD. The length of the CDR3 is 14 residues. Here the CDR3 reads CAIRTGGTPYEQYF. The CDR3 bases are TGTGCCATCAGGACAGGGGGCACCCCCTACGAGCAGTACTTC.

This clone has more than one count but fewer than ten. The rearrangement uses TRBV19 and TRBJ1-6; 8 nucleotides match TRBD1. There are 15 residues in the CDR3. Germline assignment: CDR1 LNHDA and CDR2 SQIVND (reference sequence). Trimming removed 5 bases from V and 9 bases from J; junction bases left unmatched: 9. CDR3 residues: CASSRGSGGSSPLHF. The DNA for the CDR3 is TGTGCCAGTAGTCGGGGATCAGGGGGCAGTTCACCCCTCCACTTT. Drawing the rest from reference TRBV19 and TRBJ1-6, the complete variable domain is DGGITQSPKYLFRKEGQNVTLSCEQNLNHDAMYWYRQDPGQGLRLIYYSQIVNDFQKGDIAEGYSVSREKKESFPLTVTSAQKNPTAFYLCASSRGSGGSSPLHFGNGTRLTVT.

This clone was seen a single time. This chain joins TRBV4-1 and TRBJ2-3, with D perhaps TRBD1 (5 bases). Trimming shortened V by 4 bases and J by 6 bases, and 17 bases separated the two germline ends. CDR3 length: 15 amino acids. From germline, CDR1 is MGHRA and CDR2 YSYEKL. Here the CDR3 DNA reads TGCGCCAGCAGCCCGTCTACAACTCCAGGGGATACGCAGTATTTT. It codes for CASSPSTTPGDTQYF.

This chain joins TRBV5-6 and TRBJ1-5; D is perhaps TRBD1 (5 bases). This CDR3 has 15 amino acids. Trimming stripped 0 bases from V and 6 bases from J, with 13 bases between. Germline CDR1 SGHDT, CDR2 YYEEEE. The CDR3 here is CASSLGQGGAQPQHF. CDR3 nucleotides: TGTGCCAGCAGCTTGGGCCAGGGAGGGGCTCAGCCCCAGCATTTT.

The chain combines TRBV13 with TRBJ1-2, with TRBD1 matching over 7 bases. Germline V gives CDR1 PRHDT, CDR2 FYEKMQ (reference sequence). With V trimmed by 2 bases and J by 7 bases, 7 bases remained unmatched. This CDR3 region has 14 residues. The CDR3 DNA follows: TGTGCCAGCAGCTTAACTAGACAGGGAGGTGGCTACACCTTC. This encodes CASSLTRQGGGYTF.

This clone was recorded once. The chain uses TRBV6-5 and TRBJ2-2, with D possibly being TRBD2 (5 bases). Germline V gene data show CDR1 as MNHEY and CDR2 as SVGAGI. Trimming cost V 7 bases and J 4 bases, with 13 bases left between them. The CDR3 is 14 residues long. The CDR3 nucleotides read TGTGCCAGCAAGCGGTCTAGCATCACCGGGGAGCTGTTTTTT. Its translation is CASKRSSITGELFF.

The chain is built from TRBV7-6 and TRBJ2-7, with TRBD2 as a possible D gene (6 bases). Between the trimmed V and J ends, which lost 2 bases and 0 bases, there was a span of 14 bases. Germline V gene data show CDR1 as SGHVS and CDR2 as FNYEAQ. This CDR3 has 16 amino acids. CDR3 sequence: CASSLTAGLSSYEQYV. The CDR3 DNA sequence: TGTGCCAGCAGCTTAACAGCGGGTCTTAGCTCCTACGAGCAGTACGTC.

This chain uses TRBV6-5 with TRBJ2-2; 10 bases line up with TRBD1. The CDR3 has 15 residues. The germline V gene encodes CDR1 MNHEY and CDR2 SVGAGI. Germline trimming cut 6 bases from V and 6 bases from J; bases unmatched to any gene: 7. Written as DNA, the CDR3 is TGTGCCAGCAGACCCGGGACAGGGGAGTCCGGGGAGCTGTTTTTT. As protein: CASRPGTGESGELFF.

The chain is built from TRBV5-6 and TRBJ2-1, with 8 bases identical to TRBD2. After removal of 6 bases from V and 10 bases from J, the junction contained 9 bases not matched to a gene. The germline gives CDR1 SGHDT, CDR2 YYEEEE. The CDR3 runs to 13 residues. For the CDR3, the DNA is TGTGCCAGCACCTGGAGGTCTAGCGGGGAGCAGTTCTTC. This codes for CASTWRSSGEQFF.

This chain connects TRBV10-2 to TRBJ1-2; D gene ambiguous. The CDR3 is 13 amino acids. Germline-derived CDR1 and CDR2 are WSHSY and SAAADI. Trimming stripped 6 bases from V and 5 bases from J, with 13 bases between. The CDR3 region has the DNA TGCGCCAGCAGGTTGGGAGGAGATTATGGCTACACCTTC. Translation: CASRLGGDYGYTF.

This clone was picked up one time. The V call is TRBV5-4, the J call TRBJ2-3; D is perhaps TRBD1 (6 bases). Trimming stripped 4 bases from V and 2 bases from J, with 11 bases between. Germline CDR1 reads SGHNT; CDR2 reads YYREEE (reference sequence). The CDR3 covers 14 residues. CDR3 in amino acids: CASSLDSYTDTQYF. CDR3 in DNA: TGTGCCAGCAGCCTGGACAGCTACACAGATACGCAGTATTTT.

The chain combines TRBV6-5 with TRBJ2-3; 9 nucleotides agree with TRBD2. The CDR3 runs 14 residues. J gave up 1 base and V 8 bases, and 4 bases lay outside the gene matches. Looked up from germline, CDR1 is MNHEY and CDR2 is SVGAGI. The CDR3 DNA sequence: TGTGCCAGCGGTAGCGGGAGTGGCACAGATACGCAGTATTTT. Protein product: CASGSGSGTDTQYF.

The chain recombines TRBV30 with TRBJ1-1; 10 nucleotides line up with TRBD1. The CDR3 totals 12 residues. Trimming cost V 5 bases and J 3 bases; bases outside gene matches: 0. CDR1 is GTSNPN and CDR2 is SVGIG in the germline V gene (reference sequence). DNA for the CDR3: TGTGCCTGGGGGACAGGGGACACTGAAGCTTTCTTT. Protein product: CAWGTGDTEAFF.

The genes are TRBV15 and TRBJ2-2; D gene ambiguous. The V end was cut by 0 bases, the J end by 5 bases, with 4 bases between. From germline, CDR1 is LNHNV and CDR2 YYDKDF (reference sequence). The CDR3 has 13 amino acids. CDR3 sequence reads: CATSRDKTGELFF. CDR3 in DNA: TGTGCCACCAGCAGAGATAAAACCGGGGAGCTGTTTTTT.

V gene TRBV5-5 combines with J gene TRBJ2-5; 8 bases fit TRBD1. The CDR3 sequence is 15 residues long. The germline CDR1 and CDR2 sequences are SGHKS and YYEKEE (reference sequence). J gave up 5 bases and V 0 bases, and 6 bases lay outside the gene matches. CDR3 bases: TGTGCCAGCAGCTTGGTGGACAGGGCAGGCGAGACCCAGTACTTC. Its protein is CASSLVDRAGETQYF.

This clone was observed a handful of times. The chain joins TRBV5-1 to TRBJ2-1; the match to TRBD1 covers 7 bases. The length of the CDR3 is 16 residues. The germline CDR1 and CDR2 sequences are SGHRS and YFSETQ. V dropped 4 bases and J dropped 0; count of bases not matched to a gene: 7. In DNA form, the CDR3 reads TGCGCCAGCAGCCTATACGGACAGGCCTCCTACAATGAGCAGTTCTTC. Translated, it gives CASSLYGQASYNEQFF.

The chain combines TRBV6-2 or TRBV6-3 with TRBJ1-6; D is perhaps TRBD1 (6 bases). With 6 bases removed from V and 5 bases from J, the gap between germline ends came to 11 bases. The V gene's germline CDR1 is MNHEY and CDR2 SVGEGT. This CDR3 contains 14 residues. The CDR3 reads CASSHRADNSPLHF. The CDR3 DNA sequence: TGTGCCAGCAGCCACAGGGCCGATAATTCACCCCTCCACTTT.

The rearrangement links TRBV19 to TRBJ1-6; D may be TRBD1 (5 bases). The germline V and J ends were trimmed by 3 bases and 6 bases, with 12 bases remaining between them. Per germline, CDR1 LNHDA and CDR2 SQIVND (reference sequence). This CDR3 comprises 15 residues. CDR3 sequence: CASSISSDINSPLHF. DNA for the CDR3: TGTGCCAGTAGTATTAGTTCGGACATTAATTCACCCCTCCACTTT.

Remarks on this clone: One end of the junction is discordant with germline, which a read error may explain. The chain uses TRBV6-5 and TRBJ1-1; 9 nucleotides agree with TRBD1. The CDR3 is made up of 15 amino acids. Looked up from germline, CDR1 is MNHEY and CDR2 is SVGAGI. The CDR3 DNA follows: TGTGCCAGCAGTTATTCGGGGACAGGGAACGCTGAAGCTTTCTTT. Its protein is CASSYSGTGNAEAFF.

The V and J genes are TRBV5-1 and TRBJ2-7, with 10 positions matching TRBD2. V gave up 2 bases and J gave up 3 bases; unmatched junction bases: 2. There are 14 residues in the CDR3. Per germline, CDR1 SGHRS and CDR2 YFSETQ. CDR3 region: CASSLLAGNYEQYF. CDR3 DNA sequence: TGCGCCAGCAGCTTACTAGCGGGAAACTACGAGCAGTACTTC.

The CDR3 region is CASSPGQDSYNEQFF. CDR3 sequence (DNA): TGTGCCAGCAGCCCGGGACAGGACTCCTACAATGAGCAGTTCTTC. The genes are TRBV7-9 and TRBJ2-1; 8 bases match TRBD1. The CDR3 totals 15 residues. Germline values: CDR1 SEHNR, CDR2 FQNEAQ (reference sequence). V lost 5 bases to trimming and J lost 0 bases; unmatched junction nucleotides: 3.

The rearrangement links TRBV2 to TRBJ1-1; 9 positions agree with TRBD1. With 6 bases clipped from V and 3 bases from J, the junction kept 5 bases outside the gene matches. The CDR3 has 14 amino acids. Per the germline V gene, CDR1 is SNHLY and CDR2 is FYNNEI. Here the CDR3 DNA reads TGTGCCAGCAGCTCCGGGACAGGGTACACTGAAGCTTTCTTT. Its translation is CASSSGTGYTEAFF.

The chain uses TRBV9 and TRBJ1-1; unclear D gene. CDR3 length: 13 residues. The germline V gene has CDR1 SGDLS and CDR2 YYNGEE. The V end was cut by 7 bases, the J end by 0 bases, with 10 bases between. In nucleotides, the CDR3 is TGTGCCAGCTCTACCACAGTGAACACTGAAGCTTTCTTT. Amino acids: CASSTTVNTEAFF.

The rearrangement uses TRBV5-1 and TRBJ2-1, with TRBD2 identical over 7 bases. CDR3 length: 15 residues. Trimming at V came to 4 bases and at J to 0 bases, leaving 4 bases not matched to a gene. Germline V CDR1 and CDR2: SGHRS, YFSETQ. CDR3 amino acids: CASSPGGGSYNEQFF. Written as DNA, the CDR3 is TGCGCCAGCAGCCCCGGCGGGGGCTCCTACAATGAGCAGTTCTTC.

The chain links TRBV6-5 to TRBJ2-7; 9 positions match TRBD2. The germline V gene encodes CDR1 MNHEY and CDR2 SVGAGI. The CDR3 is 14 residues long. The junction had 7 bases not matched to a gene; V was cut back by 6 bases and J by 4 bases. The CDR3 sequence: CASSFSGRSYEQYF. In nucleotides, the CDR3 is TGTGCCAGCAGCTTCAGCGGGAGGTCTTACGAGCAGTACTTC.

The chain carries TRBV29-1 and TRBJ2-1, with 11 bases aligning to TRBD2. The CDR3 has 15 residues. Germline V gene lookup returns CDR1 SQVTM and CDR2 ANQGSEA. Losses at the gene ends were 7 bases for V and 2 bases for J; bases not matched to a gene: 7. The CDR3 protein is CSALRSGGAYNEQFF. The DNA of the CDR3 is TGCAGCGCCCTCCGTAGCGGGGGGGCCTACAATGAGCAGTTCTTC.

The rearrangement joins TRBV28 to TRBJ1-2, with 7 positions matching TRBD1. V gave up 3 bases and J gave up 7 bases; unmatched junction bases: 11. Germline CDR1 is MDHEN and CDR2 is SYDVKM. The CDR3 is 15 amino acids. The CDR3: CASSFGYRGAGGYTF. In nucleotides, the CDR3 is TGTGCCAGCAGTTTTGGGTACAGGGGCGCAGGTGGCTACACCTTC.

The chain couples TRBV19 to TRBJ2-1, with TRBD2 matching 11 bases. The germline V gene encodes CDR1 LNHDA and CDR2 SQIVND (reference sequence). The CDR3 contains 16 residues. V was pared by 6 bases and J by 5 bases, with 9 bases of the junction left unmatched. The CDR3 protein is CASRPLTSGRHNEQFF. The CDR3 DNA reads TGTGCCAGTAGGCCCCTAACTAGCGGGAGACACAATGAGCAGTTCTTC.

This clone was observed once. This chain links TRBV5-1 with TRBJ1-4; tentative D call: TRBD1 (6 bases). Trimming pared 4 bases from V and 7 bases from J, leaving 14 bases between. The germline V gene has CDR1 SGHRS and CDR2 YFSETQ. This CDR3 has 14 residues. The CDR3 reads CASSREGVAEKLFF. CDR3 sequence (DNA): TGCGCCAGCAGCCGGGAGGGGGTTGCTGAAAAACTGTTTTTT. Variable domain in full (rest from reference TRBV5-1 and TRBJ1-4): KAGVTQTPRYLIKTRGQQVTLSCSPISGHRSVSWYQQTPGQGLQFLFEYFSETQRNKGNFPGRFSGRQFSNSRSEMNVSTLELGDSALYLCASSREGVAEKLFFGSGTQLSVL.

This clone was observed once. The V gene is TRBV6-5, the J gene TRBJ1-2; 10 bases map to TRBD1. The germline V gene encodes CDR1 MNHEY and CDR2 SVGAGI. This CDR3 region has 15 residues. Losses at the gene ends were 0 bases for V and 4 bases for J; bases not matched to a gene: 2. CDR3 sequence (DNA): TGTGCCAGCAGTTACTCAGACAGGGGGCCCTATGGCTACACCTTC. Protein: CASSYSDRGPYGYTF.

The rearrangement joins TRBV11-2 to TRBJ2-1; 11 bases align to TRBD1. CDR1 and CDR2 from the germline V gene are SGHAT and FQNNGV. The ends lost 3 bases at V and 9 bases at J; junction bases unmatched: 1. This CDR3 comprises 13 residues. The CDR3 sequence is CASSLGTGGEQFF. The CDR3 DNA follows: TGTGCCAGCAGCTTGGGGACAGGGGGTGAGCAGTTCTTC. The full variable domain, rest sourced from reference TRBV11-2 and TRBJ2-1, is EAGVAQSPRYKIIEKRQSVAFWCNPISGHATLYWYQQILGQGPKLLIQFQNNGVVDDSQLPKDRFSAERLKGVDSTLKIQPAKLEDSAVYLCASSLGTGGEQFFGPGTRLTVL.